The next 18 T cell receptor beta chains were all read from a single sample in a study of shared clonotypes between healthy human individuals. Using immunoSEQ multiplex PCR, the repertoire was profiled, and TCRdb retains in-frame clones only, with some absent. The table has roughly 500,000 clones, roughly 95% seen once. Input material: naive CD4+ T cells sorted from blood. Subset defined: CD45RA+ positively selected. The receptors stem from a woman younger than 45 in good health.

The J gene is TRBJ2-5, the V gene TRBV10-2; D gene ambiguous. The CDR3 extends over 13 amino acids. CDR1 is WSHSY, CDR2 SAAADI, per germline. The V end was cut by 6 bases, the J end by 2 bases, with 10 bases between. CDR3 in amino acids: CASRRSAQETQYF. The CDR3 nucleotides read TGCGCCAGCAGACGGTCGGCGCAAGAGACCCAGTACTTC.

This chain links TRBV15 with TRBJ2-5; 7 bases are a match to TRBD1. The CDR3 runs to 18 residues. Germline CDR1 reads LNHNV; CDR2 reads YYDKDF (reference sequence). V was pared by 1 base and J by 0 bases, with 11 bases of the junction left unmatched. The CDR3: CATSRALRGQIHQETQYF. DNA for the CDR3: TGTGCCACCAGCAGAGCCCTTCGGGGACAGATACACCAAGAGACCCAGTACTTC.

This clone was picked up one time. The J gene is TRBJ2-7, the V gene TRBV18; 8 nucleotides agree with TRBD1. With V trimmed by 6 bases and J by 2 bases, 9 bases remained unmatched. Germline lookup yields CDR1 KGHSH and CDR2 LQKENI. The CDR3 runs to 15 residues. CDR3 nucleotides: TGTGCCAGCTCTCCCCGACAGGGGAATACCTACGAGCAGTACTTC. This translates into CASSPRQGNTYEQYF.

The J gene is TRBJ2-7, the V gene TRBV7-9; D ambiguous. V was pared by 1 base and J by 6 bases, with 13 bases between. Germline V gives CDR1 SEHNR, CDR2 FQNEAQ (reference sequence). This CDR3 is 14 amino acids long. CDR3 loop: CASSLDWSRVEQYF. CDR3 nucleotides: TGTGCCAGCAGCTTAGACTGGTCCCGGGTCGAGCAGTACTTC.

This sequence joins TRBV9 and TRBJ2-1; TRBD2 matches 8 bases. Germline CDR1 SGDLS, CDR2 YYNGEE. The CDR3 is 16 amino acids. The V segment lost 4 bases and the J segment 3 bases; nucleotides outside the gene matches: 9. In DNA, the CDR3 is TGTGCCAGCAGCACCCAGGGACTAGGAGGCTACAATGAGCAGTTCTTC. Translating it yields CASSTQGLGGYNEQFF.

The CDR3 protein is CASSPEVILSSDTQYF. The DNA of the CDR3 is TGTGCCAGCAGCCCCGAGGTAATCTTATCGTCGGATACGCAGTATTTT. The J gene is TRBJ2-3, the V gene TRBV7-2; D remains unclear. The CDR3 extends over 16 amino acids. With 5 bases removed from V and 6 bases from J, the gap between germline ends came to 21 bases. Germline V gene lookup returns CDR1 SGHTA and CDR2 FQGNSA.

The chain uses TRBV2 and TRBJ1-5; D is unclear. This CDR3 has 13 amino acids. From germline, CDR1 is SNHLY and CDR2 FYNNEI. Trimming left V 5 bases short and J 7 bases short, with 12 bases between. This chain's CDR3 is CASSTDQRQPQHF. CDR3 DNA sequence: TGTGCCAGCAGTACAGATCAGCGGCAGCCCCAGCATTTT.

This chain links TRBV28 with TRBJ1-2; TRBD1 is a possible D gene (5 bases). The CDR3 contains 14 residues. Germline CDR1 and CDR2: MDHEN and SYDVKM. Trimming stripped 5 bases from V and 4 bases from J, with 14 bases between. The CDR3, as DNA: TGTGCCAGCAGTAGCAGAGGGGAGGTCTATGGCTACACCTTC. It encodes CASSSRGEVYGYTF.

V gene TRBV6-6 combines with J gene TRBJ2-1; TRBD2 matches 10 bases. V dropped 9 bases and J dropped 8; count of bases not matched to a gene: 10. From germline, CDR1 is MNHNY and CDR2 SVGAGI (reference sequence). This CDR3 spans 14 amino acids. The CDR3 spells CASRLAGKRDEQFF. The CDR3 DNA reads as TGTGCCAGTAGACTAGCGGGCAAACGCGATGAGCAGTTCTTC.

This clone was seen a single time. The V gene is TRBV6-5, the J gene TRBJ1-4, with 7 bases aligning to TRBD1. V was pared by 5 bases and J by 5 bases, with 5 bases of the junction left unmatched. This CDR3 is built from 14 residues. Germline V gene lookup returns CDR1 MNHEY and CDR2 SVGAGI. This CDR3 is CASSTGQMNEKLFF. CDR3 in DNA: TGTGCCAGCAGTACGGGACAGATGAATGAAAAACTGTTTTTT.

CDR3 amino acids: CASSQDRGRNQPQHF. As DNA, the CDR3 is TGTGCCAGTAGCCAGGACAGGGGACGCAATCAGCCCCAGCATTTT. The V call is TRBV19, the J call TRBJ1-5, with 9 bases lining up with TRBD1. The CDR3 length is 15 residues. With V trimmed by 6 bases and J by 2 bases, 5 bases remained unmatched. Germline lookup yields CDR1 LNHDA and CDR2 SQIVND (reference sequence).

The chain links TRBV29-1 to TRBJ2-5; maybe TRBD2 (5 bases). CDR1 and CDR2 (germline): SQVTM, ANQGSEA. The CDR3 totals 13 residues. Trimming removed 1 base from V and 4 bases from J, with 10 bases in between. This CDR3 reads CSVEVGAGETQYF. DNA of the CDR3: TGCAGCGTTGAAGTTGGCGCGGGAGAGACCCAGTACTTC.

V and J are TRBV4-1 and TRBJ2-1, with TRBD1 matching over 8 bases. The germline V gene has CDR1 MGHRA and CDR2 YSYEKL. This CDR3 spans 17 amino acids. V lost 4 bases to trimming and J lost 1 base; unmatched junction nucleotides: 9. For the CDR3, the DNA is TGCGCCAGCAGCCGAGGACAGGGACCGAAATCCTACAATGAGCAGTTCTTC. Amino acid sequence: CASSRGQGPKSYNEQFF.

V usage is TRBV19 and J usage is TRBJ2-1; the D gene is possibly TRBD1 (6 bases). Germline-derived CDR1 and CDR2 are LNHDA and SQIVND (reference sequence). V was trimmed by 9 bases and J by 2 bases, leaving 8 bases between them. The length of the CDR3 is 12 residues. The CDR3 protein is CASKGAYNEQFF. The CDR3 region has the DNA TGTGCCAGCAAGGGGGCCTACAATGAGCAGTTCTTC.

The chain recombines TRBV7-9 with TRBJ2-4; 7 positions match TRBD1. Germline trimming cut 5 bases from V and 6 bases from J; bases unmatched to any gene: 22. Looked up from germline, CDR1 is SEHNR and CDR2 is FQNEAQ (reference sequence). The CDR3 totals 19 residues. Here the CDR3 reads CASSQTGTALSAGPNIQYF. The CDR3 DNA sequence: TGTGCCAGCAGCCAAACCGGGACAGCTCTCTCGGCCGGTCCAAACATTCAGTACTTC. Complete variable domain (other parts from reference TRBV7-9 and TRBJ2-4): DTGVSQNPRHKITKRGQNVTFRCDPISEHNRLYWYRQTLGQGPEFLTYFQNEAQLEKSRLLSDRFSAERPKGSFSTLEIQRTEQGDSAMYLCASSQTGTALSAGPNIQYFGAGTRLSVL.

The gene calls are TRBV28 and TRBJ1-5; D not resolved. Germline V CDR1 and CDR2: MDHEN, SYDVKM. With 5 bases removed from V and 6 bases from J, the gap between germline ends came to 14 bases. The CDR3 sequence is 14 residues long. In nucleotides, the CDR3 is TGTGCCAGCAGTCCCCTTGGGTTGGGTCAGCCCCAGCATTTT. It yields the protein CASSPLGLGQPQHF.

The chain links TRBV6-5 to TRBJ2-3; 9 bases agree with TRBD2. This CDR3 comprises 15 residues. The V gene's germline CDR1 is MNHEY and CDR2 SVGAGI. V was clipped by 6 bases and J by 6 bases; unmatched bases: 10. The CDR3 nucleotides are TGTGCCAGCAGCCTACGGGGACTAGCAGCGGATACGCAGTATTTT. Its protein product is CASSLRGLAADTQYF.

This chain joins TRBV4-1 and TRBJ1-4; D unresolved. CDR1 is MGHRA, CDR2 YSYEKL, per germline. The V gene lost 1 base and the J gene lost 3 bases, with 15 bases spanning the gap. The CDR3 contains 17 residues. The CDR3 nucleotides read TGCGCCAGCAGCCAAGTGGACGGTGGGCAGCCTAATGAAAAACTGTTTTTT. Its translation: CASSQVDGGQPNEKLFF.